The present T cell receptor beta chain was sequenced within a study of post-analysis software for immune sequencing data. General study points: Analysis by F measure revealed that same-batch samples clustered strongly together. Five or six TRBV segments (TRBV5-6, TRBV5-1 and TRBV20-1 among them) occurred more frequently in patients than in controls. In multiple sclerosis, normalized Chao1 diversity was significantly below that of controls.

On this clonotype: What it binds is not known.

Per the germline V gene, CDR1 is DFQATT and CDR2 is SNEGSKA (reference sequence). Unmatched junction bases numbered 8, after V lost 6 bases and J lost 4 bases. The CDR3 length is 15 residues. Presence of unique molecular identifiers characterized the TCR beta cDNA libraries. Via MiXCR, TCRdb re-called the PCR reads, giving one row per CDR3 protein. This table has under 900,000 distinct CDR3 sequences, roughly 58% appearing once. V usage is TRBV20-1 and J usage is TRBJ2-3; TRBD2 matches at 12 bases. What was sequenced was blood. The TCR was taken from a girl between 10 and 17 years old with multiple sclerosis. The CDR3 DNA is TGCAGTGCACCCCCTAGCGGGAGGGCCGCAGATACGCAGTATTTT. Translation gives CSAPPSGRAADTQYF.